The 11 T cell receptor beta chains listed next were all sequenced from one sample in a study of blood T cell repertoires in COVID-19. Method: immunoSEQ multiplex PCR; TCRdb's copy keeps in-frame clones and lacks some. The profile shows roughly 220,000 clones, 86% of them singletons. The sequenced sample consisted of PBMCs or T cells enriched from blood (not recorded which). The receptors were gathered from a middle-aged woman with acute COVID-19.

The chain employs TRBV5-1 and TRBJ1-1; TRBD1 agrees at 9 bases. V was clipped by 4 bases and J by 12 bases; unmatched bases: 7. Germline lookup yields CDR1 SGHRS and CDR2 YFSETQ. This CDR3 comprises 12 residues. This CDR3 reads CASSAGQGKTFF. The CDR3, as DNA: TGCGCCAGCAGCGCAGGACAGGGGAAGACTTTCTTT.

The chain combines TRBV2 with TRBJ1-1, with 7 bases lining up with TRBD1. Losses at the gene ends were 3 bases for V and 4 bases for J; bases not matched to a gene: 5. CDR1 is SNHLY and CDR2 is FYNNEI in the germline V gene. This CDR3 has 14 residues. CDR3 DNA sequence: TGTGCCAGCAGTGATCGGGCAGGGGGCACTGAAGCTTTCTTT. This encodes CASSDRAGGTEAFF.

The chain joins TRBV5-6 to TRBJ1-2; D gene ambiguous. V lost 5 bases to trimming and J lost 5 bases, with 22 bases between them. The CDR3 consists of 16 residues. Germline-derived CDR1 and CDR2 are SGHDT and YYEEEE. The CDR3: CASSPGGSPRVYGYTF. The CDR3 DNA sequence: TGTGCCAGCAGTCCTGGAGGCAGCCCGAGAGTTTATGGCTACACCTTC.

CDR3 region: CASSLSSPNTEAFF. DNA for the CDR3: TGTGCCAGCAGTTTATCGAGCCCGAACACTGAAGCTTTCTTT. J is TRBJ1-1 and V is TRBV27; D call uncertain. The V end was cut by 0 bases, the J end by 1 base, with 6 bases between. CDR3 size: 14 residues. Germline V lookup: CDR1 MNHEY, CDR2 SMNVEV (reference sequence).

The rearrangement uses TRBV6-5 and TRBJ1-3, with TRBD1 identical over 7 bases. The germline gives CDR1 MNHEY, CDR2 SVGAGI. This CDR3 spans 16 amino acids. Trimming removed 2 bases from V and 4 bases from J; junction bases left unmatched: 8. The CDR3 loop is CASSYKQGWTGNTIYF. DNA for the CDR3: TGTGCCAGCAGTTACAAACAGGGGTGGACGGGAAACACCATATATTTT.

The V gene is TRBV5-1, the J gene TRBJ1-2, with 7 bases aligning to TRBD1. With 0 bases clipped from V and 6 bases from J, the junction kept 5 bases outside the gene matches. Germline assignment: CDR1 SGHRS and CDR2 YFSETQ. The CDR3 runs to 14 residues. DNA of the CDR3: TGCGCCAGCAGCTTGGACAGGGGAATCGATGGCTACACCTTC. Its translation: CASSLDRGIDGYTF. Full variable domain (outside the CDR3, taken from reference TRBV5-1 and TRBJ1-2): KAGVTQTPRYLIKTRGQQVTLSCSPISGHRSVSWYQQTPGQGLQFLFEYFSETQRNKGNFPGRFSGRQFSNSRSEMNVSTLELGDSALYLCASSLDRGIDGYTFGSGTRLTVV.

The V call is TRBV30, the J call TRBJ2-1; D might be TRBD2 (5 bases). CDR3 length: 12 residues. Between the trimmed V and J ends, which lost 1 base and 4 bases, there was a span of 5 bases. CDR1 is GTSNPN and CDR2 is SVGIG in the germline V gene (reference sequence). The DNA of the CDR3 is TGTGCCTGGAGTGGAGGGTACAATGAGCAGTTCTTC. Protein product: CAWSGGYNEQFF.

The V call is TRBV6-5, the J call TRBJ2-3; D unresolved. CDR1 MNHEY and CDR2 SVGAGI come from the germline V gene. The CDR3 covers 13 residues. V lost 6 bases to trimming and J lost 5 bases, with 12 bases between them. The CDR3 protein is CASSPNRGDTQYF. The CDR3 nucleotides are TGTGCCAGCAGCCCCAACCGAGGAGATACGCAGTATTTT.

The V call is TRBV6-5, the J call TRBJ2-3, with 8 bases identical to TRBD1. The length of the CDR3 is 15 residues. CDR1 is MNHEY, CDR2 SVGAGI, per germline. The V and J ends lost 8 bases and 1 base, in that order; junction bases with no gene match: 8. The CDR3 loop reads CASGFLTGGTDTQYF. The CDR3 DNA reads as TGTGCCAGCGGGTTTTTGACAGGGGGCACAGATACGCAGTATTTT.

This clone was recorded once. CDR3 protein: CASSQGQSLEKLFF. CDR3 DNA sequence: TGTGCCAGCAGCCAGGGACAGTCTCTTGAAAAACTGTTTTTT. The chain joins TRBV3-1 (or the pseudogene TRBV3-2) to TRBJ1-4; the match to TRBD1 covers 7 bases. V lost 3 bases to trimming and J lost 7 bases; unmatched junction nucleotides: 5. The germline V gene encodes CDR1 LGHDT and CDR2 YNNKEL (reference sequence). The CDR3 loop spans 14 amino acids.

On this clone: Relative to the germline gene, one junction end is altered; a read error may explain this. The V and J genes are TRBV7-7 and TRBJ2-2; no clear D gene. Germline V gives CDR1 SSHAT, CDR2 FNYEAQ (reference sequence). This CDR3 is built from 13 residues. The CDR3 bases are TGTGCTAGCAGCTTAGCCGGCACCGGGGAGCTGTTTTTT. This sequence encodes CASSLAGTGELFF.